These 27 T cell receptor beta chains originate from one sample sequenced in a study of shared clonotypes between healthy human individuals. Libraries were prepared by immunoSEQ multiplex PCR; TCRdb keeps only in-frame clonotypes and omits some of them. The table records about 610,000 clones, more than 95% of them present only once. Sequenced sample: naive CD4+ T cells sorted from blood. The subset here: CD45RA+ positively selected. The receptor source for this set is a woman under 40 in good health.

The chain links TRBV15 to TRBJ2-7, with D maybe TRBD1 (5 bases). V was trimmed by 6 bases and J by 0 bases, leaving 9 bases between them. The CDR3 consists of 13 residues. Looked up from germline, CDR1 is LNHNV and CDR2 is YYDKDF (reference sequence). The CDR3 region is CATRQASSYEQYF. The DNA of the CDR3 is TGTGCCACCAGACAGGCGAGCTCCTACGAGCAGTACTTC. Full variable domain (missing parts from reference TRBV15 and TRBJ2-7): DAMVIQNPRYQVTQFGKPVTLSCSQTLNHNVMYWYQQKSSQAPKLLFHYYDKDFNNEADTPDNFQSRRPNTSFCFLDIRSPGLGDTAMYLCATRQASSYEQYFGPGTRLTVT.

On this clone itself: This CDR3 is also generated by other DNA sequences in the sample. CDR3 nucleotides: TGTGCCAGCAGTTTAGCGGGAGTGTACGAGCAGTACTTC. Translating gives CASSLAGVYEQYF. The V call is TRBV28, the J call TRBJ2-7; 7 positions agree with TRBD2. This CDR3 contains 13 residues. The J segment lost 4 bases and the V segment lost 2 bases, leaving 2 bases of the junction unmatched. Germline lookup yields CDR1 MDHEN and CDR2 SYDVKM.

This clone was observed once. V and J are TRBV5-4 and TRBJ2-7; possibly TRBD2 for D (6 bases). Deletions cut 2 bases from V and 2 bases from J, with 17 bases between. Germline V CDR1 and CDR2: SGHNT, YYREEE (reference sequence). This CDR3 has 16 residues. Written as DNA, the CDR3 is TGTGCCAGCAGCTTTCGGCTAGCGCCAAACACCTACGAGCAGTACTTC. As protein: CASSFRLAPNTYEQYF.

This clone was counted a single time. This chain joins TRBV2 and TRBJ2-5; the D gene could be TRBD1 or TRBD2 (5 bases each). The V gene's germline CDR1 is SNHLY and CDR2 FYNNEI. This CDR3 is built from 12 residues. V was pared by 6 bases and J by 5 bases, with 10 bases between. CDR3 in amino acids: CASSGDDETQYF. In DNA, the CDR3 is TGTGCCAGCAGCGGGGACGATGAGACCCAGTACTTC.

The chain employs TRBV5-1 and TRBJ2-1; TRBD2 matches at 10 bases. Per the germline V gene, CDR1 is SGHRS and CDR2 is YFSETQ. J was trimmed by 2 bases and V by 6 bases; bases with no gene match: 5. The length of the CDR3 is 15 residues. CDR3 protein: CASTRTSGTYNEQFF. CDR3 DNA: TGCGCCAGCACCCGTACTAGCGGGACCTACAATGAGCAGTTCTTC.

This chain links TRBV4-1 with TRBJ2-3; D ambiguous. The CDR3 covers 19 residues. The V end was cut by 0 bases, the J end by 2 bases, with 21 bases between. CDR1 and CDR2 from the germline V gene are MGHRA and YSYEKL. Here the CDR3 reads CASSQDHVPGGTLTDTQYF. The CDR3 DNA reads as TGCGCCAGCAGCCAAGATCATGTTCCCGGCGGAACCCTCACAGATACGCAGTATTTT.

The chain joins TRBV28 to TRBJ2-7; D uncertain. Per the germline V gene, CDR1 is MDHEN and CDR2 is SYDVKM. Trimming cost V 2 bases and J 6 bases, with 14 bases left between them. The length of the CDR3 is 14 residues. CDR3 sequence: CASSLPGSGREQYF. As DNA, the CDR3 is TGTGCCAGCAGTTTACCCGGGTCCGGGCGCGAGCAGTACTTC.

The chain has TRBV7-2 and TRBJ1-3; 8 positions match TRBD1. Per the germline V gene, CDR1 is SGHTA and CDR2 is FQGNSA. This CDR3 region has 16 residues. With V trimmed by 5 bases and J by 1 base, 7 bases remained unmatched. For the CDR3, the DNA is TGTGCCAGCAGCATAGTAGGGACAGGATCTGGAAACACCATATATTTT. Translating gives CASSIVGTGSGNTIYF.

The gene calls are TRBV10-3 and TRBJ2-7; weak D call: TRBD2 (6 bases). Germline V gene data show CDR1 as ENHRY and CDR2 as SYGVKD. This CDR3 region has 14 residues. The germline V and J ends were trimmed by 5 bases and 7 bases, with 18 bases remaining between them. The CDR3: CAISPGGESKEQYF. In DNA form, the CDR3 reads TGTGCCATCAGTCCTGGCGGGGAGAGTAAAGAGCAGTACTTC.

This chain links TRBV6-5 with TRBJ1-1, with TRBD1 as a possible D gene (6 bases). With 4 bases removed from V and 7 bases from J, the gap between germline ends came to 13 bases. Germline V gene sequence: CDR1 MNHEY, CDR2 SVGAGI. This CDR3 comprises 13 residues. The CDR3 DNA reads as TGTGCCAGCAGTTTAGGGTTGACAGGTGAAGCTTTCTTT. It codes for CASSLGLTGEAFF.

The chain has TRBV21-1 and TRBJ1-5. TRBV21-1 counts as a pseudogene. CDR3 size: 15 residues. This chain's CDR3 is CASSKEGQAGQPQHF. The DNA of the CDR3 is TGTGCCAGCAGCAAAGAGGGGCAGGCGGGTCAGCCCCAGCATTTT.

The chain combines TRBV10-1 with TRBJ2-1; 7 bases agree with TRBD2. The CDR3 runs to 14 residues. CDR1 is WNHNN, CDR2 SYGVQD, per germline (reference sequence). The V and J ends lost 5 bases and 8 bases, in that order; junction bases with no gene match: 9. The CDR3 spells CASSPGGSRYEQFF. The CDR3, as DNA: TGCGCCAGCAGTCCTGGCGGGAGTCGCTATGAGCAGTTCTTC.

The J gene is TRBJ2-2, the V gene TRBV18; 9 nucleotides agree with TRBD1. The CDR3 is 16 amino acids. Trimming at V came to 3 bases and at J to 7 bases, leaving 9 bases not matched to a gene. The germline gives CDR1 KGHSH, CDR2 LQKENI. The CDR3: CASSPRDRESIGELFF. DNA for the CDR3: TGTGCCAGCTCACCCAGGGACAGGGAGAGTATCGGGGAGCTGTTTTTT.

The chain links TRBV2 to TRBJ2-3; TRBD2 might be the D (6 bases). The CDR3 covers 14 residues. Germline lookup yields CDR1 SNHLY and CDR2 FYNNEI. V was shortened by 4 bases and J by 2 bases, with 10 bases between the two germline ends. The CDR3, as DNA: TGTGCCAGCAGTGGGAGGAGGGCCACAGATACGCAGTATTTT. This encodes CASSGRRATDTQYF. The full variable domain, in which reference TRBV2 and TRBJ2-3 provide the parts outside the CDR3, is EPEVTQTPSHQVTQMGQEVILRCVPISNHLYFYWYRQILGQKVEFLVSFYNNEISEKSEIFDDQFSVERPDGSNFTLKIRSTKLEDSAMYFCASSGRRATDTQYFGPGTRLTVL.

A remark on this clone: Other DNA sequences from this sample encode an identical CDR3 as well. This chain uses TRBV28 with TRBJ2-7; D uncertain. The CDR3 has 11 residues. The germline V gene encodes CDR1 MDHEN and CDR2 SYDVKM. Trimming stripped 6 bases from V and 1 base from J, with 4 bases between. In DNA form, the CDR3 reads TGTGCCAGCAGCCATTCCTACGAGCAGTACTTC. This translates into CASSHSYEQYF.

The CDR3 region has the DNA TGTGCCACCAGACAATTTAGCGGGAGTTCAGATACGCAGTATTTT. Translation: CATRQFSGSSDTQYF. The rearrangement uses TRBV2 and TRBJ2-3; 9 bases line up with TRBD2. This CDR3 has 15 residues. Germline CDR1 and CDR2: SNHLY and FYNNEI. After removal of 10 bases from V and 4 bases from J, the junction contained 12 bases not matched to a gene.

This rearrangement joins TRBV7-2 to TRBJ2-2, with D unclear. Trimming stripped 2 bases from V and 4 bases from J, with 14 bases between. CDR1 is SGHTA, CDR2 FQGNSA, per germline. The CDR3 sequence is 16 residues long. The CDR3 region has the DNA TGTGCCAGCAGCTTAACGGGCTGGCTTGGCACCGGGGAGCTGTTTTTT. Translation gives CASSLTGWLGTGELFF. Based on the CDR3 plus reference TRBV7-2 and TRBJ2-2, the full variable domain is GAGVSQSPSNKVTEKGKDVELRCDPISGHTALYWYRQSLGQGLEFLIYFQGNSAPDKSGLPSDRFSAERTGGSVSTLTIQRTQQEDSAVYLCASSLTGWLGTGELFFGEGSRLTVL.

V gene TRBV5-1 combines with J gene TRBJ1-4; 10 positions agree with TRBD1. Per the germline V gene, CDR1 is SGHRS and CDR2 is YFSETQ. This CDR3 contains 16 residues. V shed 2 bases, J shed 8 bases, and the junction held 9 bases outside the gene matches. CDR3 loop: CASSFTGGQGSEKLFF. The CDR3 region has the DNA TGCGCCAGCAGCTTTACAGGGGGACAGGGGAGCGAAAAACTGTTTTTT. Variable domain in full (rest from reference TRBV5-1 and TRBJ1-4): KAGVTQTPRYLIKTRGQQVTLSCSPISGHRSVSWYQQTPGQGLQFLFEYFSETQRNKGNFPGRFSGRQFSNSRSEMNVSTLELGDSALYLCASSFTGGQGSEKLFFGSGTQLSVL.

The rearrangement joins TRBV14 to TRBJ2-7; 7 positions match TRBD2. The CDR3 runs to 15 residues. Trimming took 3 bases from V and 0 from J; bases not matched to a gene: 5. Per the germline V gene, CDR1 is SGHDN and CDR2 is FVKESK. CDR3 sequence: CASSHGGRSSYEQYF. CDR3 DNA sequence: TGTGCCAGCAGCCACGGCGGGAGAAGCTCCTACGAGCAGTACTTC.

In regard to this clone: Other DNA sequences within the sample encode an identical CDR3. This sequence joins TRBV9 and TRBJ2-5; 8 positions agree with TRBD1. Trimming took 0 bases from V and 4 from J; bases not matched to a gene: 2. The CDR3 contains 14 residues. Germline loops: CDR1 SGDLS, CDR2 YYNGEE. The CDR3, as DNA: TGTGCCAGCAGCGTAGGACAGGGGCGAGAGACCCAGTACTTC. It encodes CASSVGQGRETQYF.

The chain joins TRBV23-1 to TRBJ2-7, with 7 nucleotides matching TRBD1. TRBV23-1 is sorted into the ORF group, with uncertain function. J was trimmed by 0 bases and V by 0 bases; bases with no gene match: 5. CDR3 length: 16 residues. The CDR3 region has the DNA TGCGCCAGCAGTCAATCTAAGGGGGCGAGCTCCTACGAGCAGTACTTC. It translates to CASSQSKGASSYEQYF.

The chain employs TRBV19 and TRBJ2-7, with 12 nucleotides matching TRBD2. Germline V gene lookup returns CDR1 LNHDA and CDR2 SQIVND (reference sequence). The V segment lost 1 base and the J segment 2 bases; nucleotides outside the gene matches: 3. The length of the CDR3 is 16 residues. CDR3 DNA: TGTGCCAGTAGTATAGCTAGCGGGAGGGCCACCTACGAGCAGTACTTC. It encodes CASSIASGRATYEQYF. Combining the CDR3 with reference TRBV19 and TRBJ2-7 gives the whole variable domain DGGITQSPKYLFRKEGQNVTLSCEQNLNHDAMYWYRQDPGQGLRLIYYSQIVNDFQKGDIAEGYSVSREKKESFPLTVTSAQKNPTAFYLCASSIASGRATYEQYFGPGTRLTVT.

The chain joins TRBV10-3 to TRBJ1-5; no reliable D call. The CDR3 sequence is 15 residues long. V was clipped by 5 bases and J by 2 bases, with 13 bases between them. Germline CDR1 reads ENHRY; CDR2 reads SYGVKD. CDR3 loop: CAISPDFGGNQPQHF. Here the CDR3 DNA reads TGTGCCATCAGTCCCGATTTTGGGGGCAATCAGCCCCAGCATTTT.

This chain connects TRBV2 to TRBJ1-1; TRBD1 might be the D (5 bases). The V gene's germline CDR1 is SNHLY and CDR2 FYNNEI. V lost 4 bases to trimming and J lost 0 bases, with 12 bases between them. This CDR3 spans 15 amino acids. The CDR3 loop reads CASSVGGRMNTEAFF. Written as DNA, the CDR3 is TGTGCCAGCAGTGTTGGGGGTCGGATGAACACTGAAGCTTTCTTT.

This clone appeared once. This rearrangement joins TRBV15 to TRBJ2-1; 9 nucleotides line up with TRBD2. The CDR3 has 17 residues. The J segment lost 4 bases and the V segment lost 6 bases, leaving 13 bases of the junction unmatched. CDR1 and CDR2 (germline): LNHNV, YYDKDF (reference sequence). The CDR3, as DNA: TGTGCCACCAGTAAAAAAGGTACTAGCGGGCCGTACAATGAGCAGTTCTTC. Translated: CATSKKGTSGPYNEQFF.

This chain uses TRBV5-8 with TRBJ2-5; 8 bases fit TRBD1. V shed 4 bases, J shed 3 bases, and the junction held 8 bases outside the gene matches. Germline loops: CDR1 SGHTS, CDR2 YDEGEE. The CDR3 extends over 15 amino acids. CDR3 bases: TGTGCCAGCAGCCGCCTCGGACAGGGAGAAGAGACCCAGTACTTC. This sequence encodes CASSRLGQGEETQYF.

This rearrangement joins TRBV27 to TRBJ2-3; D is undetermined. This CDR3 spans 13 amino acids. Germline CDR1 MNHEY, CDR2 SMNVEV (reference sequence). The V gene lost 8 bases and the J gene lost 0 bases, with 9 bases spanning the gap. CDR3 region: CASLSWSTDTQYF. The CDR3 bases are TGTGCCAGCCTCTCTTGGAGCACAGATACGCAGTATTTT.